A selection of T cell receptor beta chains follows, all from one sample in a study of T cells in Graves' hyperthyroidism and ophthalmopathy. One entry per CDR3 protein results from TCRdb running MiXCR on the multiplex PCR reads. This table has 400,000 to 500,000 distinct CDR3 sequences, 14% to 15% appearing once. The sequenced material came from blood. The source is a young man with Graves' ophthalmopathy. The CDR3 runs from the conserved cysteine through the conserved F or W. A D gene is named only where the DNA matches it firmly. Rows give clone size only sometimes, using once, few, many, or a class for an expanded clone.

CDR3: CAISPSGQGPDQPQHF; DNA: TGTGCCATCAGTCCTTCCGGACAGGGCCCCGATCAGCCCCAGCATTTT; D: TRBD1; size: NA; V: TRBV10-3; J: TRBJ1-5
CDR3: CDPNWRSGIYSYNEQFF; DNA: TGCGACCCCAACTGGAGGAGCGGGATCTATTCCTACAATGAGCAGTTCTTC; D: TRBD2; size: many; V: TRBV11-3; J: TRBJ2-1
CDR3: CASSTGTGRETQYF; DNA: TGCGCCAGCAGCACGGGGACAGGGCGGGAGACCCAGTACTTC; D: TRBD1; size: many; V: TRBV5-1; J: TRBJ2-5
CDR3: CASSSQGLLQAFF; DNA: TGTGCCAGCAGCTCCCAGGGGTTGTTACAAGCTTTCTTT; D: NA; size: many; V: TRBV11-2; J: TRBJ1-1
CDR3: CAWGGTGMNEKLFF; DNA: TGTGCCTGGGGAGGGACAGGGATGAATGAAAAACTGTTTTTT; D: TRBD1; size: NA; V: TRBV30; J: TRBJ1-4
CDR3: CASFGRDEAFF; DNA: TGTGCCAGCTTTGGTCGGGACGAAGCTTTCTTT; D: NA; size: few; V: TRBV6-1; J: TRBJ1-1
CDR3: CASRPGIENTIYF; DNA: TGTGCCAGCAGACCCGGGATTGAAAACACCATATATTTT; D: NA; size: few; V: TRBV9; J: TRBJ1-3
CDR3: CASSRTTGALNEKLFF; DNA: TGTGCCAGCAGCCGTACTACAGGGGCGTTAAATGAAAAACTGTTTTTT; D: TRBD1; size: few; V: TRBV14; J: TRBJ1-4
CDR3: CASTGTGGFGETQYF; DNA: TGTGCCAGCACTGGGACAGGGGGCTTTGGAGAGACCCAGTACTTC; D: TRBD1; size: many; V: TRBV11-2; J: TRBJ2-5
CDR3: CASSFYICSAIAGALSEQFF; DNA: NA; D: NA; size: NA; V: TRBV7-2; J: TRBJ2-1
CDR3: CAWSVGYNTEAFF; DNA: TGTGCCTGGAGTGTCGGGTACAACACTGAAGCTTTCTTT; D: NA; size: many; V: TRBV30; J: TRBJ1-1
CDR3: CASSLWGIKYF; DNA: TGTGCCAGCAGTTTATGGGGGATAAAGTACTTC; D: NA; size: many; V: TRBV28; J: TRBJ2-5